This T cell receptor beta chain was captured in a study of T cell responses to AZD1222 COVID-19 vaccine. Whole-study findings and limits: Donors were largely white British and mainly female; clonal diversity was possibly underestimated. Within unmutated variant regions lay the reported targets of nearly half of spike-specific TCRs. Increases in Spike-specific TCR breadth and depth were seen after two AZD1222 doses. The CD4 TCRs associated with vaccination extended across spike and predominated at 160-218 and 743-854.

The CDR3 sequence is 13 residues long. V was cut by 4 bases and J by 8 bases, with 12 bases left in between. In germline, CDR1 is MNHEY, CDR2 SVGEGT. Generated by immunoSEQ multiplex PCR, the TCRdb table keeps only in-frame clones and is missing some. In the table there are about 130,000 clones, approximately 90% of which are singletons. A note on this clone: The antigen is undetermined.

This clonotype was sampled from an adult in good health. The source material was peripheral blood, sampled on day 0 of AZD1222 vaccination. The chain recombines TRBV6-2 or TRBV6-3 with TRBJ2-1, with D maybe TRBD2 (5 bases). The CDR3 DNA reads as TGTGCCAGCAGTTCGACCCAGAGGGATGAGCAGTTCTTC. Translated, it gives CASSSTQRDEQFF.